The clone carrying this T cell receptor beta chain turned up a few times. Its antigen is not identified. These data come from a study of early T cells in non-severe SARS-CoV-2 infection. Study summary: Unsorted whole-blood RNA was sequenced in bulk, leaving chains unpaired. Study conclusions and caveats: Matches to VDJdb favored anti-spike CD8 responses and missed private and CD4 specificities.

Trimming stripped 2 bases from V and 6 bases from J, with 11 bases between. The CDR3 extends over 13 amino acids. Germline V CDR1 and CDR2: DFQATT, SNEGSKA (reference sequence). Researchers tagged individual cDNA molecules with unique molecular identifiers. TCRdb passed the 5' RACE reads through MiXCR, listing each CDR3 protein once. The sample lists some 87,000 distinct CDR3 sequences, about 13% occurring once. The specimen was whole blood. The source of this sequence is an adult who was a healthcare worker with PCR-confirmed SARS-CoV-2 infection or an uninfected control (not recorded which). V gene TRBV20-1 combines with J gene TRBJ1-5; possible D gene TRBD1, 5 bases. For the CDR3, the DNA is TGCAGTGCTAGATCCGGGACTTTTCAGCCCCAGCATTTT. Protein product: CSARSGTFQPQHF.